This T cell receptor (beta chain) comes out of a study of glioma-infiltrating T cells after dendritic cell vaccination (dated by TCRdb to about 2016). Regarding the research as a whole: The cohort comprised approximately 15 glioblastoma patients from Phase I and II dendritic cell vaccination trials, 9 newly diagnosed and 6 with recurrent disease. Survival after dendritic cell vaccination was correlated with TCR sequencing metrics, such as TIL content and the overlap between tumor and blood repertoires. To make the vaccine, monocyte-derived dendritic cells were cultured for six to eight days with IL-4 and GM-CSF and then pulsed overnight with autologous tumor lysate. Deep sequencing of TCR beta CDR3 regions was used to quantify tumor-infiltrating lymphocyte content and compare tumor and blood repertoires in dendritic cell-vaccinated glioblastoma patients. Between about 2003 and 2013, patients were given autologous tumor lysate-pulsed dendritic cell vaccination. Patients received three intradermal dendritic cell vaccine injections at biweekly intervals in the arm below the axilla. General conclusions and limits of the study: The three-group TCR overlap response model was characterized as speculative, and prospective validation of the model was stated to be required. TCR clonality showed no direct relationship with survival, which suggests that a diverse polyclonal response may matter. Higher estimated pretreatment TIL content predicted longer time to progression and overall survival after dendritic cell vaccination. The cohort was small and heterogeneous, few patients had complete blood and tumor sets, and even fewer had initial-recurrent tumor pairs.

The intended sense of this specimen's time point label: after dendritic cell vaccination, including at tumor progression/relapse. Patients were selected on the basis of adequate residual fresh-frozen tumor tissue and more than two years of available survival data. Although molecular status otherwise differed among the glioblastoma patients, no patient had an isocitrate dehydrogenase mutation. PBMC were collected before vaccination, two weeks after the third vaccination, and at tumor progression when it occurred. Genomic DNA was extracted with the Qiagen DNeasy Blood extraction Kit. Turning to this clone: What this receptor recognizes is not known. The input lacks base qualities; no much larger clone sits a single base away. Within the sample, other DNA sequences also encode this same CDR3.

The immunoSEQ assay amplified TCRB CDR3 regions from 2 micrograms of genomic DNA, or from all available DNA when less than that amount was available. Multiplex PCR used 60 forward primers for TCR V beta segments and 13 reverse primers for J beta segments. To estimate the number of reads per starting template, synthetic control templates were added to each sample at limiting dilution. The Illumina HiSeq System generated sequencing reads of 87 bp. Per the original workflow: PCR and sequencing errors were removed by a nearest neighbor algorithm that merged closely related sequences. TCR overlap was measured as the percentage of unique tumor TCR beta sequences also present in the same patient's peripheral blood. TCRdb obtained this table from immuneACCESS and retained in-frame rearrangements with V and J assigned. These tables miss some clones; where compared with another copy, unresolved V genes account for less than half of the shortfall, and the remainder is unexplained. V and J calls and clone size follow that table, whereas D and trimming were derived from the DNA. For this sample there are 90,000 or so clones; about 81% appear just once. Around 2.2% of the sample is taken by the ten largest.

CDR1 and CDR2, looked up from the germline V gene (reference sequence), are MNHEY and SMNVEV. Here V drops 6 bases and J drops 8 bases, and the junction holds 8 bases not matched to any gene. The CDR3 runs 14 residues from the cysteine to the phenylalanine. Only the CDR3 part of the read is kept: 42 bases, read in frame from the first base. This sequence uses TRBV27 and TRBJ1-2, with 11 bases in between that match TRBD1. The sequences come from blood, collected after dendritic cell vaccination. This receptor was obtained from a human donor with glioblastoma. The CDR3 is CASSFRDRGFGYTF. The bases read TGTGCCAGCAGCTTCCGGGACAGGGGGTTCGGCTACACCTTC.